This TCR beta chain is from a study of vaccination effects on CD4 cells after COVID-19. Study-level information: Each participant was administered two doses of either the BNT162b2 or the mRNA-1273 vaccine.

The CDR3 contains 14 residues. The germline V gene has CDR1 SGHRS and CDR2 YFSETQ. With 3 bases clipped from V and 10 bases from J, the junction kept 5 bases outside the gene matches. As to this clone: Its matching antigen is unknown.

Using immunoSEQ multiplex PCR, the repertoire was profiled, and TCRdb retains in-frame clones only, with some absent. The table records tens of thousands of clones, roughly 70% of them present only once. CD4+ T cells specific for antigen were expanded with viral peptide pools by the ViraFEST assay before sequencing. A 10-day culture period preceded the isolation of CD4+ T cells. None of the vaccinated had previously contracted SARS-CoV-2, and their nucleocapsid antibodies tested negative. Days 3 and 7 saw half the medium replaced with IL-2 medium. This TCR came from a human donor who received a COVID-19 vaccine. The material sequenced was CD4+ T cells from PBMCs cultured with HCoV-OC43 spike peptides, taken before COVID-19 vaccination. Described subset: HCoV-OC43 spike overlapping peptide pool stimulation. The chain couples TRBV5-1 to TRBJ2-1; TRBD2 aligns across 12 bases. The CDR3 loop is CASSSGGLAGEQFF. The DNA for the CDR3 is TGCGCCAGCAGCTCAGGCGGACTAGCGGGGGAGCAGTTCTTC.